Listed below are T cell receptor beta chains from one sample, sequenced in a study of cytomegalovirus exposure and HLA in healthy donors. Method: immunoSEQ multiplex PCR; TCRdb's copy keeps in-frame clones and lacks some. The profile covers approximately 78,000 clones, with about 81% appearing a single time and 2% to 2.5% taken by the ten largest. Sequencing input: PBMCs. Receptor source: a woman aged 45-65 years in good health and CMV-seronegative. The CDR3 runs from the conserved cysteine through the conserved F or W. The D gene is left open where the match is weak. For some rows the clone size is stated as once, few or many, or as a class when expanded; others skip it.

V gene	J gene	clone size	D gene	CDR3 DNA	CDR3 protein
TRBV30	TRBJ2-2	-	TRBD2	TGTGCCTGGAGTGTAGAGGGAGTGGGACTAGCGAACGGGGAGCTGTTTTTT	CAWSVEGVGLANGELFF
TRBV9	TRBJ2-1	-	TRBD2	TGTGCCAGCAGCCTCCGCCGCGGGGGGGCGGGATACAATGAGCAGTTCTTC	CASSLRRGGAGYNEQFF
TRBV5-4	TRBJ2-5	-	-	TGTGCCAGCAGCCCAGGACTAGGGGGGGAGACCCAGTACTTC	CASSPGLGGETQYF
TRBV7-9	TRBJ2-1	-	TRBD2	TGTGCCAGCAGCTTAATGTTTGGACTAGCGGGGGGAAACTACAATGAGCAGTTCTTC	CASSLMFGLAGGNYNEQFF
TRBV6-1	TRBJ2-7	once	TRBD2	TGTGCCAGCAGTGCTAGCGGAGGGGTCGACGAGCAGTACTTC	CASSASGGVDEQYF
TRBV10-3	TRBJ1-3	-	TRBD1	TGTGCCATCAGTGGAGACAGGGAAAGAGCTGGAAACACCATATATTTT	CAISGDRERAGNTIYF
TRBV10-2	TRBJ2-7	-	-	TGCGCCGTCCTCGGTGACACGTACTACGAGCAGTACTTC	CAVLGDTYYEQYF
TRBV2	TRBJ1-2	-	-	TGTGCCAGCAGTGTATACACAAACTATGGCTACACCTTC	CASSVYTNYGYTF
TRBV7-9	TRBJ1-2	-	-	TGTGCCAGCAGCCGGGGAGATGGCCTAAAGAATGGCTACACCTTC	CASSRGDGLKNGYTF
TRBV28	TRBJ2-4	-	-	TGTGCCAGCCGAGGCAGGGCTAATGTCGGCAAAAACATTCAGTACTTC	CASRGRANVGKNIQYF
TRBV7-9	TRBJ2-1	-	TRBD2	TGTGCCAGCGGTTGGGCTAGCGGGAGTCGTTGGGATGAGCAGTTCTTC	CASGWASGSRWDEQFF
TRBV4-2	TRBJ2-2	-	TRBD2	TGTGCCAGCAGCCAGGGCCCTACTAGCGGGGGACTCAACGGGGAGCTGTTTTTT	CASSQGPTSGGLNGELFF
TRBV6-1	TRBJ2-7	-	-	TGTGCCAGCAGTGATTTATTCGCAGGGACCTACGAGCAGTACTTC	CASSDLFAGTYEQYF
TRBV9	TRBJ2-3	-	TRBD2	TGTGCCAGCAGCGTATATGTTAGCGGGGGGGCAGATACGCAGTATTTT	CASSVYVSGGADTQYF
TRBV7-9	TRBJ1-2	-	-	TGTGCCAGCAGCTTTGGACAGACTAACTATGGCTACACCTTC	CASSFGQTNYGYTF
TRBV7-9	TRBJ2-1	-	-	TGTGCCAGCAGCTTAGTGAGGGCGGGCAGATTCTATGAGCAGTTCTTC	CASSLVRAGRFYEQFF
TRBV6-6	TRBJ1-4	-	-	TGTGCCAGCAGTTACCTCTCCGTGGGACTTGAAAAACTGTTTTTT	CASSYLSVGLEKLFF
TRBV5-1	TRBJ1-1	once	-	TGCGCCAGCCGTTTGAGGGGGGGGGACACTGAAGCTTTCTTT	CASRLRGGDTEAFF
TRBV9	TRBJ2-2	-	-	TGTGCCAGCAGCGTGGAGGGGGCCAGGACCGGGGAGCTGTTTTTT	CASSVEGARTGELFF
TRBV7-2	TRBJ2-1	once	-	TGTGCCAGCAGCCTCGGGTTAGCGTGGGGTGAGCAGTTCTTC	CASSLGLAWGEQFF
TRBV9	TRBJ1-5	few	-	TGTGCCAGCAGCGCCGGCGGGGCACAGCCCCAGCATTTT	CASSAGGAQPQHF
TRBV2	TRBJ2-7	-	TRBD1	TGTGCCAGCAGTGTCGATATTCACCCGCGGGACAGGGCCCCCTACGAGCAGTACTTC	CASSVDIHPRDRAPYEQYF
TRBV27	TRBJ1-3	-	TRBD1	TGTGCCAGAGTCCCGCAGGGGGCTGGAAACACCATATATTTT	CARVPQGAGNTIYF
TRBV19	TRBJ1-5	-	TRBD1	TGTGCCAGTAGTACCGGGACAGCGAGCAATCAGCCCCAGCATTTT	CASSTGTASNQPQHF
TRBV15	TRBJ1-2	-	-	TGTGCCACCAGCAGAGATAAGGGACTCTATGGCTACACCTTC	CATSRDKGLYGYTF
TRBV27	TRBJ1-1	-	TRBD1	TGTGCCAGCAGTTCCCGGACAGGGAATACTGAAGCTTTCTTT	CASSSRTGNTEAFF
TRBV11-2	TRBJ1-2	-	-	TGTGCCAGCAGCTCTGACAGCTATGGCTACACCTTC	CASSSDSYGYTF
TRBV7-7	TRBJ1-5	-	TRBD1	TGTGCTAGCAGCATTGACAGGGACCAGCCCCAGCATTTT	CASSIDRDQPQHF
TRBV2	TRBJ1-4	-	-	TGTGCCAGCAGTGAAGGCCCCCGCGATATGAAAAAACTGTTTTTT	CASSEGPRDMKKLFF
TRBV2	TRBJ2-5	few	TRBD2	TGTGCCAGCAGTGGGACTAGCGGAGGCGCCCGACGGCAGTACTTC	CASSGTSGGARRQYF
TRBV4-1	TRBJ2-1	-	-	TGCGCCAGCAGCCAAGAGACTAGGCGCAATGAGCAGTTCTTC	CASSQETRRNEQFF
TRBV7-2	TRBJ2-1	-	-	TGTGCCAGCACTCCTTCGTCGGGGTCCTACAATGAGCAGTTCTTC	CASTPSSGSYNEQFF
TRBV9	TRBJ1-4	few	-	TGTGCCAGCAGCGCGGACAGACAAAAAGGGGAAAAACTGTTTTTT	CASSADRQKGEKLFF
TRBV5-1	TRBJ2-1	few	-	TGCGCCAGCAGCTTGAGTCCTGACTACTCCTACAATGAGCAGTTCTTC	CASSLSPDYSYNEQFF
TRBV9	TRBJ1-1	-	TRBD1	TGTGCCAGCAGCGTAGAAGGGACAGAGAACACTGAAGCTTTCTTT	CASSVEGTENTEAFF
TRBV28	TRBJ1-1	-	TRBD1	TGTGCCACCCGAAACCGGGACAGGGTTTTTAGAACTGAAGCTTTCTTT	CATRNRDRVFRTEAFF
TRBV5-1	TRBJ2-7	-	-	TGCGCCAGCAGCTTGGGCGGTTACTACGAGCAGTACTTC	CASSLGGYYEQYF
TRBV27	TRBJ2-2	-	TRBD1	TGTGCCAGCAGCCCGGACAGGCTCACCGGGGAGCTGTTTTTT	CASSPDRLTGELFF
TRBV18	TRBJ2-3	-	TRBD1	TGTGCCAGCTCACCCCGTTCAGGGGGAACTAGCACAGATACGCAGTATTTT	CASSPRSGGTSTDTQYF
TRBV25-1	TRBJ2-2	-	-	TGTGCCAGCAGTGAATTAACAGGAACCGGGGAGCTGTTTTTT	CASSELTGTGELFF